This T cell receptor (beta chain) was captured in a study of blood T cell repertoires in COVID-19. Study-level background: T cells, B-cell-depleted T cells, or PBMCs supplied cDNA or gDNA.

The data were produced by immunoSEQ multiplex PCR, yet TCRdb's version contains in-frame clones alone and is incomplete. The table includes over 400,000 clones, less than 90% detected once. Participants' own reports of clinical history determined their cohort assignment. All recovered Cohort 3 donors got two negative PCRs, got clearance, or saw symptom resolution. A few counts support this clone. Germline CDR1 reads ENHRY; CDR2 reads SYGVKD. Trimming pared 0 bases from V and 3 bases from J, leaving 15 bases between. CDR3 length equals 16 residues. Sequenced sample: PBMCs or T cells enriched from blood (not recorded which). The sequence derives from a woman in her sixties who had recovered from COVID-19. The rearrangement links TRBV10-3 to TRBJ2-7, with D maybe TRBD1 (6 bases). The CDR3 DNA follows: TGTGCCATCAGTGAGTCGAGGGGGTCGGGGTACTACGAGCAGTACGTC. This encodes CAISESRGSGYYEQYV.